The 29 T cell receptor beta chains given below trace back to one sample, sequenced in a study of post-analysis software for immune sequencing data. Study-wide findings and caveats: When patients were compared with controls, five TRBV segments were more frequent, TRBV5-6, TRBV5-1 and TRBV20-1 among them.

Libraries were made from TCR beta cDNA, and they carried unique molecular identifiers. TCRdb re-derived calls from the PCR reads in MiXCR, one entry per CDR3 protein. The sample holds about 380,000 distinct CDR3 sequences; 30% to 45% are singletons and the top ten take 13%. These receptors have no known antigen. Sequenced sample: blood. The source of these receptors is a girl under 18 with multiple sclerosis.

The chain links TRBV3-1 to TRBJ2-1; 8 bases match TRBD2. This CDR3 is built from 19 residues. V lost 0 bases to trimming and J lost 9 bases; unmatched junction nucleotides: 19. Germline CDR1 LGHDT, CDR2 YNNKEL (reference sequence). This CDR3 reads CASSQDPWVAGFSGSEQFF. The CDR3 DNA reads as TGTGCCAGCAGCCAAGATCCTTGGGTAGCGGGGTTCTCCGGTTCTGAGCAGTTCTTC.

This rearrangement joins TRBV4-1 to TRBJ2-4; D uncertain. Trimming took off 6 bases at V and 0 bases at J, with 6 bases between the two ends. The CDR3 length is 13 residues. CDR1 MGHRA and CDR2 YSYEKL come from the germline V gene. The CDR3: CASREVAKNIQYF. CDR3 in DNA: TGCGCCAGCAGAGAGGTAGCCAAAAACATTCAGTACTTC.

This rearrangement joins TRBV9 to TRBJ2-2, with TRBD1 matching over 8 bases. V dropped 0 bases and J dropped 6; count of bases not matched to a gene: 7. CDR1 is SGDLS and CDR2 is YYNGEE in the germline V gene. This CDR3 contains 16 residues. The chain's CDR3 is CASSVDVDREAGELFF. As DNA, the CDR3 is TGTGCCAGCAGCGTAGATGTGGACAGGGAGGCCGGGGAGCTGTTTTTT.

In DNA, the CDR3 is TGCAGCGCCGGGGATTTCTATGGCTACACCTTC. Its translation is CSAGDFYGYTF. The chain is built from TRBV29-1 and TRBJ1-2, with D hard to call. V was clipped by 7 bases and J by 4 bases, with 10 bases between them. Germline V gives CDR1 SQVTM, CDR2 ANQGSEA. The CDR3 sequence is 11 residues long.

This clonotype occurred a few times. The chain is built from TRBV5-1 and TRBJ1-5, with D possibly matching TRBD1 (5 bases). CDR1 is SGHRS, CDR2 YFSETQ, per germline. CDR3 length: 14 residues. Trimming took 0 bases from V and 7 from J, leaving 11 bases between them. The CDR3 loop reads CASSLEGTGQPQHF. CDR3 DNA sequence: TGCGCCAGCAGCTTGGAGGGGACGGGACAGCCCCAGCATTTT.

The CDR3 sequence is CSALQPVMNTEAFF. The CDR3 DNA reads TGCAGTGCCCTACAGCCGGTCATGAACACTGAAGCTTTCTTT. The chain is built from TRBV20-1 and TRBJ1-1, with D uncertain. Deletions cut 6 bases from V and 0 bases from J, with 14 bases between. The CDR3 is 14 amino acids. Germline V gives CDR1 DFQATT, CDR2 SNEGSKA (reference sequence).

On this clonotype itself: Mismatch with germline at one junction end may stem from a read error. This rearrangement joins TRBV7-3 to TRBJ2-3; 9 bases match TRBD2. The CDR3 covers 20 residues. Germline CDR1 and CDR2: SGHTA and FQGTGA. CDR3 region: CASSPPPWISGGVGTDTQYF. The DNA of the CDR3 is TGTGCTAGCAGCCCGCCTCCGTGGATTAGCGGGGGTGTGGGCACAGATACGCAGTATTTT.

The V call is TRBV2, the J call TRBJ1-5; D call uncertain. V shed 4 bases and J shed 5 bases, with 21 bases lying between them. Germline assignment: CDR1 SNHLY and CDR2 FYNNEI. This CDR3 contains 17 residues. The CDR3, as DNA: TGTGCCAGCAGTGGGAGGTCCGGGCGCCTGGCCGATCAGCCCCAGCATTTT. Its translation is CASSGRSGRLADQPQHF.

The chain couples TRBV18 to TRBJ1-1; TRBD1 might be the D (5 bases). Germline V gives CDR1 KGHSH, CDR2 LQKENI. V was clipped by 6 bases and J by 4 bases, with 15 bases between them. CDR3 length: 14 residues. The CDR3: CASSRRGEFTEAFF. The CDR3 DNA reads as TGTGCCAGCTCCCGAAGAGGGGAATTCACTGAAGCTTTCTTT.

The V and J genes are TRBV10-1 and TRBJ2-3; tentatively, D is TRBD1 or TRBD2 (5 bases each). The germline V gene has CDR1 WNHNN and CDR2 SYGVQD (reference sequence). There are 15 residues in the CDR3. V was trimmed by 4 bases and J by 4 bases, leaving 15 bases between them. As DNA, the CDR3 is TGCGCCAGCAGTGCTCAAGCGGTGGGGGCAGATACGCAGTATTTT. Translated: CASSAQAVGADTQYF.

This clonotype was counted a few times. V is TRBV6-5 and J is TRBJ1-1; no clear D gene. The CDR3 runs 15 residues. Trimming removed 4 bases at V and 7 bases at J, with 19 bases between. Germline loops: CDR1 MNHEY, CDR2 SVGAGI. CDR3 coding DNA: TGTGCCAGCAGTTCCTCGCTGGTTCTTAGTGGTGAAGCTTTCTTT. It yields the protein CASSSSLVLSGEAFF.

The V gene is TRBV20-1, the J gene TRBJ2-4; 8 bases fit TRBD1. Germline loops: CDR1 DFQATT, CDR2 SNEGSKA (reference sequence). V was clipped by 1 base and J by 11 bases; unmatched bases: 7. The CDR3 is made up of 13 amino acids. CDR3 nucleotide sequence: TGCAGTGCTAGAGGGCGGCAGGGGGCTTTTCAGTACTTC. It encodes CSARGRQGAFQYF.

The chain recombines TRBV5-1 with TRBJ2-1, with a possible D match to TRBD1 (5 bases). Per the germline V gene, CDR1 is SGHRS and CDR2 is YFSETQ. Trimming pared 0 bases from V and 6 bases from J, leaving 16 bases between. This CDR3 is built from 16 residues. CDR3 coding DNA: TGCGCCAGCAGCTTGGGCCCCAGGGCGAAAGGCAATGAGCAGTTCTTC. Its translation is CASSLGPRAKGNEQFF.

This clonotype was seen more than once but under ten times. The genes are TRBV3-1 and TRBJ2-4, with 7 positions matching TRBD1. Germline V gene sequence: CDR1 LGHDT, CDR2 YNNKEL (reference sequence). J gave up 11 bases and V 2 bases, and 3 bases lay outside the gene matches. The CDR3 is 12 residues long. The CDR3 region has the DNA TGTGCCAGCAGCCAATTGGGGACAGTTCAGTACTTC. Translating it yields CASSQLGTVQYF.

The chain is built from TRBV7-8 and TRBJ1-4; D is unclear. The CDR3 covers 14 residues. The V end lost 2 bases, the J end lost 7 bases, and 11 bases lay between the germline ends. CDR1 and CDR2 from the germline V gene are SGHVS and FQNEAQ. The CDR3 here is CASSLKRLVEKLFF. CDR3 coding DNA: TGTGCCAGCAGCTTAAAACGGCTCGTTGAAAAACTGTTTTTT.

A few counts support this clonotype. The chain is built from TRBV25-1 and TRBJ1-6; no definite D call. Germline V lookup: CDR1 MGHDK, CDR2 SYGVNS. The CDR3 length is 12 residues. Trimming took 2 bases from V and 13 from J, leaving 9 bases between them. CDR3 sequence reads: CASSEAYLPLHF. The CDR3, as DNA: TGTGCCAGCAGTGAAGCATATTTGCCCCTCCACTTT.

This chain joins TRBV10-1 and TRBJ2-5, with D possibly being TRBD1 or TRBD2 (7 bases each). Looked up from germline, CDR1 is WNHNN and CDR2 is SYGVQD (reference sequence). This CDR3 comprises 19 residues. The V gene lost 4 bases and the J gene lost 7 bases, with 31 bases spanning the gap. CDR3 in amino acids: CASSGRTVLRGPTGGTQYF. The CDR3 DNA follows: TGCGCCAGCAGTGGACGGACAGTTCTAAGGGGGCCCACGGGAGGGACCCAGTACTTC.

The chain joins TRBV6-1 to TRBJ1-4; 7 nucleotides agree with TRBD1. Germline V gives CDR1 MNHNS, CDR2 SASEGT. Trimming took 6 bases from V and 6 from J; bases not matched to a gene: 10. The CDR3 covers 15 residues. CDR3 DNA: TGTGCCAGCAGAGATTCCGGGACAGCATATGAAAAACTGTTTTTT. This translates into CASRDSGTAYEKLFF.

V and J are TRBV6-5 and TRBJ1-2; TRBD1 might be the D (5 bases). The V end lost 0 bases, the J end lost 3 bases, and 11 bases lay between the germline ends. CDR3 length: 15 amino acids. The germline gives CDR1 MNHEY, CDR2 SVGAGI. The CDR3 coding sequence is TGTGCCAGCAGTTACTCAACAGGAGCTCACTATGGCTACACCTTC. It translates to CASSYSTGAHYGYTF.

The chain recombines TRBV7-9 with TRBJ2-5, with D unresolved. Trimming cost V 0 bases and J 13 bases, with 9 bases left between them. The CDR3 contains 11 residues. Germline CDR1 reads SEHNR; CDR2 reads FQNEAQ (reference sequence). Here the CDR3 reads CASSLADFLYF. CDR3 bases: TGTGCCAGCAGCTTAGCCGACTTCCTGTACTTC.

This clonotype was seen at least ten times. The CDR3 DNA is TGTGCCAGCAGCTTACTTGGCGGTTTTGGGGGAGATACGCAGTATTTT. Its translation: CASSLLGGFGGDTQYF. J is TRBJ2-3 and V is TRBV7-9, with D tentatively TRBD1 or TRBD2 (5 bases each). Deletions cut 2 bases from V and 5 bases from J, with 17 bases between. CDR1 and CDR2 from the germline V gene are SEHNR and FQNEAQ (reference sequence). This CDR3 region has 16 residues.

The chain is built from TRBV6-2 or TRBV6-3 and TRBJ2-3; 9 nucleotides align to TRBD2. The CDR3 loop spans 15 amino acids. With 6 bases clipped from V and 9 bases from J, the junction kept 13 bases outside the gene matches. Germline loops: CDR1 MNHEY, CDR2 SVGEGT. CDR3: CASSVAGAEGITQYF. CDR3 bases: TGTGCCAGCAGCGTAGCGGGGGCCGAAGGAATCACGCAGTATTTT.

This clonotype has just a few counts. This sequence joins TRBV7-9 and TRBJ1-6, with D tentatively TRBD1 (5 bases). V was cut by 7 bases and J by 5 bases, with 18 bases left in between. The V gene's germline CDR1 is SEHNR and CDR2 FQNEAQ (reference sequence). The CDR3 has 16 amino acids. CDR3 nucleotide sequence: TGTGCCAGCACCTTGGGTTGGGGCCTTGATAATTCACCCCTCCACTTT. As protein: CASTLGWGLDNSPLHF. The full variable domain, in which reference TRBV7-9 and TRBJ1-6 provide the parts outside the CDR3, is DTGVSQNPRHKITKRGQNVTFRCDPISEHNRLYWYRQTLGQGPEFLTYFQNEAQLEKSRLLSDRFSAERPKGSFSTLEIQRTEQGDSAMYLCASTLGWGLDNSPLHFGNGTRLTVT.

The V and J genes are TRBV11-3 and TRBJ2-1, with D perhaps matching TRBD1 (5 bases). Trimming stripped 4 bases from V and 4 bases from J, with 8 bases between. This CDR3 spans 13 amino acids. Germline V gene sequence: CDR1 SGHNT, CDR2 YENEEA. The CDR3 reads CASSSDSYNEQFF. CDR3 DNA sequence: TGTGCCAGCAGCTCCGACAGTTACAATGAGCAGTTCTTC.

The table lists this clonotype with a few counts. The chain recombines TRBV13 with TRBJ2-1, with D uncertain. Germline CDR1 and CDR2: PRHDT and FYEKMQ (reference sequence). There are 15 residues in the CDR3. V dropped 6 bases and J dropped 7 bases, with 19 bases sitting between them. The CDR3 sequence is CASSYDLGKRNEQFF. The CDR3 DNA reads TGTGCCAGCAGTTACGATTTGGGAAAGAGGAATGAGCAGTTCTTC.

This chain connects TRBV13 to TRBJ2-3; 8 bases map to TRBD2. The CDR3 spans 14 residues. V shed 5 bases, J shed 4 bases, and the junction held 5 bases outside the gene matches. Germline CDR1 and CDR2: PRHDT and FYEKMQ (reference sequence). CDR3 sequence: CASSAGLAPDTQYF. Written as DNA, the CDR3 is TGTGCCAGCAGCGCCGGACTAGCTCCAGATACGCAGTATTTT.

This clonotype was detected only a few times. The J gene is TRBJ2-1, the V gene TRBV5-1, with 7 bases identical to TRBD2. V lost 3 bases to trimming and J lost 2 bases; unmatched junction nucleotides: 17. The CDR3 has 19 residues. Germline V CDR1 and CDR2: SGHRS, YFSETQ. The CDR3 sequence: CASSSRGSGLLTPYNEQFF. The CDR3 nucleotides read TGCGCCAGCAGCTCCCGGGGTAGCGGGCTCCTTACCCCCTACAATGAGCAGTTCTTC.

This sequence joins TRBV18 and TRBJ2-2; D remains unclear. The CDR3 spans 12 residues. Per germline, CDR1 KGHSH and CDR2 LQKENI. Between the trimmed V and J ends, which lost 2 bases and 7 bases, there was a span of 5 bases. This CDR3 is CASSPDGGELFF. The CDR3 bases are TGTGCCAGCTCACCAGACGGCGGGGAGCTGTTTTTT.

In regard to this clonotype: A junction boundary mismatches the germline segment, possibly from a read error. This chain connects TRBV11-3 to TRBJ2-3; D remains unclear. Germline V gives CDR1 SGHNT, CDR2 YENEEA. The CDR3 loop spans 18 amino acids. CDR3 nucleotide sequence: TGTGCCAGCAGCTTTCGCGCTAGTCTGGAGACTGCCACAGATACGCGGTATTTT. Its protein is CASSFRASLETATDTRYF.